These T cell receptor beta chains were read from a single sample in a study of T cell responses to AZD1222 COVID-19 vaccine. Profiled with immunoSEQ multiplex PCR; TCRdb holds only in-frame clones, not every one. The sample holds around 69,000 clones; over 75% are singletons and the top ten take about a tenth. The sample was peripheral blood, taken on day 0 of AZD1222 vaccination. All receptors come from an adult in good health. Each CDR3 is given with its conserved first and last residue. Fields, in order: J gene, V gene, clone size, D gene, CDR3 protein. A D gene is named only where the DNA matches it firmly. Clone sizes are given selectively: once, few, many, or a class where the clone is expanded.

TRBJ2-3 | TRBV6-5 | . | . | CASTSTGYTDTQYF
TRBJ2-3 | TRBV5-5 | . | . | CASSLWGHTQYF
TRBJ1-2 | TRBV12-3/TRBV12-4 | . | . | CASSLANRYGYTF
TRBJ2-3 | TRBV11-3 | . | . | CASSLTPSTDTQYF
TRBJ2-3 | TRBV7-3 | . | TRBD1 | CTSSPTRGQGAQYF
TRBJ2-2 | TRBV5-1 | . | TRBD2 | CASSAIPFGEGLSGELFF
TRBJ2-7 | TRBV27 | once | TRBD1 | CASNPVRGLGEQYF
TRBJ2-3 | TRBV11-2 | . | . | CASSLESREADTQYF
TRBJ2-3 | TRBV18 | . | TRBD1 | CASSPQVGTGGEDTQYF
TRBJ2-5 | TRBV3-1/TRBV3-2 | . | . | CASSQGRGPEVTQYF
TRBJ1-1 | TRBV6-2/TRBV6-3 | . | TRBD1 | CASSQPGQVTQAFF
TRBJ2-4 | TRBV10-1 | . | . | CASSESVLLAKNIQYF
TRBJ2-7 | TRBV5-6 | once | TRBD2 | CASREAGVTYEQYF
TRBJ2-1 | TRBV6-1 | . | . | CASSESSVTYNEQFF
TRBJ2-3 | TRBV5-1 | . | . | CASSLSGRVTDTQYF
TRBJ2-2 | TRBV6-5 | . | TRBD1 | CASSSGTVNTGELFF
TRBJ1-6 | TRBV7-3 | . | . | CASSLYAGQESPLHF
TRBJ1-2 | TRBV4-1 | few | TRBD1 | CASSQRITGGAGGYTF
TRBJ1-3 | TRBV3-1/TRBV3-2 | . | . | CASSQGGAGNTIYF
TRBJ1-3 | TRBV5-4 | . | . | CASSLRGSGNTIYF
TRBJ1-6 | TRBV11-1 | . | TRBD1 | CASSLWDRGSPLHF
TRBJ2-7 | TRBV30 | . | . | CAWSGPYEQYF
TRBJ2-7 | TRBV29-1 | . | TRBD1 | CSVGDRGQSSYEQYF
TRBJ2-7 | TRBV2 | . | . | CASSEDPRLAEQYF
TRBJ1-4 | TRBV7-8 | . | . | CASSLLEGTTTNEKLFF
TRBJ1-4 | TRBV12-5 | few | . | CASGLVGIMESSNEKLFF
TRBJ2-2 | TRBV2 | . | . | CASSPTGNTGELFF
TRBJ1-2 | TRBV2 | . | . | CASSANYGYTF
TRBJ2-3 | TRBV9 | . | TRBD2 | CASSVALGLVADTQYF
TRBJ2-7 | TRBV5-1 | . | TRBD1 | CASSSGQGAKYF
TRBJ2-5 | TRBV11-2 | . | TRBD1 | CASSSGTGGFETQYF
TRBJ2-7 | TRBV10-1 | . | . | CASSAGSGPSYEQYF
TRBJ2-2 | TRBV9 | . | TRBD2 | CASSPGLANTGELFF
TRBJ2-2 | TRBV19 | . | . | CASSIRVRNTGELFF
TRBJ1-2 | TRBV28 | . | . | CASSFWQALNYGYTF
TRBJ2-2 | TRBV24-1 | . | TRBD2 | CATSDLPSGGSNTGELFF
TRBJ2-5 | TRBV9 | . | . | CASSGGTSYQETQYF
TRBJ1-6 | TRBV12-3/TRBV12-4 | . | . | CASSDRNSPLHF
TRBJ1-5 | TRBV7-4 | . | TRBD1 | CASSRAPGQGQNQPQHF
TRBJ1-2 | TRBV5-1 | . | . | CASSLEAGSYGYTF
TRBJ2-1 | TRBV24-1 | . | . | CATSDLRDGPNEQFF
TRBJ1-2 | TRBV29-1 | . | TRBD1 | CSCHQGVRYGYTF
TRBJ1-1 | TRBV7-9 | . | TRBD1 | CASSPGTERQAFF
TRBJ1-2 | TRBV7-8 | . | TRBD1 | CASSLLGQGAWGYTF
TRBJ2-3 | TRBV15 | . | TRBD1 | CATSKRQGAGSDTQYF
TRBJ2-3 | TRBV19 | . | TRBD2 | CASRGEGSTDTQYF
TRBJ2-2 | TRBV12-3/TRBV12-4 | . | . | CASSLIDTGELFF
TRBJ1-2 | TRBV6-4 | . | . | CASSRDGDYGYTF
TRBJ2-1 | TRBV7-3 | . | . | CASSSGGSSYNEQFF
TRBJ1-3 | TRBV25-1 | . | . | CASSELTDPGNTIYF
TRBJ2-1 | TRBV30 | few | . | CAWGATLDEQFF
TRBJ2-2 | TRBV5-1 | once | . | CASSLITTGELFF
TRBJ1-3 | TRBV3-1/TRBV3-2 | . | . | CASSQGWLTRGNTIYF
TRBJ1-2 | TRBV7-2 | . | . | CASSLVSGLGGYTF
TRBJ2-1 | TRBV2 | . | TRBD2 | CASSREGRQVLNEQFF